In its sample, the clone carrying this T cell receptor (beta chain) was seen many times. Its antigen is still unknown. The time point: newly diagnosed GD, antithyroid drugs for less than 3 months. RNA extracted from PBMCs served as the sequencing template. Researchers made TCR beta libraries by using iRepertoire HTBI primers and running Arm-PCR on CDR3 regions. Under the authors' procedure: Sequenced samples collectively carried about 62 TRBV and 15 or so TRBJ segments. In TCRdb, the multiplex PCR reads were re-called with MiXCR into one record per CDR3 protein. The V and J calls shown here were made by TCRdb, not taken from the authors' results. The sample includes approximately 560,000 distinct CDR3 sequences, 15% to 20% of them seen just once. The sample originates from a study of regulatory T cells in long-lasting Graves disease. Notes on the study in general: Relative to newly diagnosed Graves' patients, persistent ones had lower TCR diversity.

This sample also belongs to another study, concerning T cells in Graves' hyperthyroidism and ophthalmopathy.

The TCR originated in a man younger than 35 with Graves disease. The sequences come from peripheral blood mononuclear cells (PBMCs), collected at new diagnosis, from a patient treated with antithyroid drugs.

The CDR3 DNA reads TGCGCCAGCAGCCACTCCAGTCTAGCGGGCACTCCCTACGAGCAGTACTTC. Translated, it gives CASSHSSLAGTPYEQYF. The chain uses TRBV4-1 and TRBJ2-7, with 8 bases that match TRBD2. This CDR3 has 17 residues. Germline CDR1 reads MGHRA; CDR2 reads YSYEKL. V gave up 3 bases and J gave up 2 bases; unmatched junction bases: 12.